A selection of T cell receptor beta chains follows, all from one sample in a study of blood T cells in healthy people across ages. TCRdb re-called the 5' RACE reads with MiXCR, one entry per CDR3 protein. The top ten clones hold about 42% of a sample with 700,000 to 900,000 distinct CDR3 sequences, approximately 55% of them seen once. The sequenced sample consisted of blood. The receptors were gathered from a man older than 75 in good health. CDR3s include the opening cysteine and the closing phenylalanine or tryptophan. A D gene is named only where the DNA matches it firmly. Some rows mark clone size as missing; the rest say once, few, many or name a class of expanded clone.

CDR3 protein	CDR3 DNA	D gene	clone size	V gene	J gene
CASSVLDGHEQFF	TGTGCCAGCAGTGTATTGGACGGGCATGAGCAGTTCTTC	-	few	TRBV27	TRBJ2-1
CASHRGGGDEQFF	TGTGCCAGCCATAGGGGGGGCGGTGATGAGCAGTTCTTC	-	few	TRBV6-2/TRBV6-3	TRBJ2-1
CASSQDGSGTHYEQYF	TGTGCCAGCAGCCAAGATGGGAGCGGGACGCACTACGAGCAGTACTTC	TRBD2	few	TRBV14	TRBJ2-7
CSVLSRYAYF	TGCAGCGTCCTATCCAGATACGCGTATTTT	-	few	TRBV29-1	TRBJ2-3
CASSPGQGWGNNEQYF	TGTGCCAGCTCACCAGGACAGGGTTGGGGGAACAATGAGCAGTACTTC	TRBD1	-	TRBV18	TRBJ2-7
CSVSIAGGPWYEQYF	TGCAGCGTTTCCATAGCGGGAGGGCCATGGTACGAGCAGTACTTC	TRBD2	-	TRBV29-1	TRBJ2-7
CASSQVLAGARHRYAYF	TGTGCCAGCAGCCAAGTACTAGCGGGAGCGCGGCACAGATACGCGTATTTT	TRBD2	few	TRBV4-2	TRBJ2-3
CASSSSPPSSYNEQFF	TGCGCCAGCAGCTCTAGTCCCCCTAGCTCCTACAATGAGCAGTTCTTC	-	few	TRBV5-1	TRBJ2-1
CASSLVQGSEQYF	TGTGCCAGCAGTTTGGTACAGGGCTCCGAGCAGTACTTC	-	-	TRBV28	TRBJ2-7
CASSSGTSGVAYEQYF	TGCGCCAGCAGCTCCGGGACTAGCGGGGTCGCCTACGAGCAGTACTTC	TRBD2	few	TRBV5-1	TRBJ2-7
CASSIREPHGEAFF	TGCGCCAGCAGCATCAGGGAACCCCATGGTGAAGCTTTCTTT	-	-	TRBV5-1	TRBJ1-1
CASSLASLEDEQFF	TGTGCCAGCAGCTTAGCGAGCCTAGAAGATGAGCAGTTCTTC	-	-	TRBV7-6	TRBJ2-1
CASSQGSIQYF	TGTGCCAGCAGCCAAGGGAGCATTCAGTACTTC	-	few	TRBV3-1	TRBJ2-4
CSARDRTVSAREQFF	TGCAGTGCTAGAGATCGGACTGTAAGTGCGCGTGAGCAGTTCTTC	-	-	TRBV20-1	TRBJ2-1
CASSLLPGLAGVADTQYF	TGTGCCAGCAGTTTACTACCGGGACTAGCGGGAGTTGCAGATACGCAGTATTTT	TRBD2	-	TRBV6-5	TRBJ2-3